This paragraph reports one T cell receptor (beta chain). This CDR3 has 13 residues. CDR1 and CDR2 from the germline V gene are LNHNV and YYDKDF (reference sequence). J was trimmed by 5 bases and V by 5 bases; bases with no gene match: 5. A Seattle source enrolled patients during active infection and followed them longitudinally. This specimen belongs to a study of blood T cell repertoires in COVID-19. Repertoires were generated with immunoSEQ multiplex PCR, while TCRdb's copy carries only in-frame clones and drops some. Of a few hundred thousand clones listed, about nine tenths are singletons. The chain uses TRBV15 and TRBJ2-5; 7 bases align to TRBD1. The sequenced material came from peripheral blood. The TCR was taken from a woman in her sixties with COVID-19, enrolled during active disease. The CDR3 loop is CATSGQVLETQYF. The DNA for the CDR3 is TGTGCCACCAGCGGACAGGTATTGGAGACCCAGTACTTC.